The 25 T cell receptor beta chains reported below all come from one sample, sequenced in a study of blood T cell repertoires in COVID-19. Sequencing used immunoSEQ multiplex PCR; TCRdb keeps in-frame clones, though not all of them. Among just over 250,000 clones listed, about 80% were seen once. The sample taken for sequencing was PBMCs or T cells enriched from blood (not recorded which). These receptors originate from a man aged 30-40 years with acute COVID-19.

This sequence joins TRBV6-5 and TRBJ2-1; 9 nucleotides agree with TRBD2. The germline gives CDR1 MNHEY, CDR2 SVGAGI. V dropped 7 bases and J dropped 8; count of bases not matched to a gene: 6. The CDR3 contains 13 residues. CDR3 in DNA: TGTGCCAGCACCGCGGGAGGGCCGTATGAGCAGTTCTTC. It encodes CASTAGGPYEQFF.

As concerns this clone: Other DNA sequences in the sample encode the same CDR3. V usage is TRBV30 and J usage is TRBJ1-1, with TRBD1 matching 7 bases. The junction had 3 bases not matched to a gene; V was cut back by 3 bases and J by 2 bases. The CDR3 runs 13 residues. Germline lookup yields CDR1 GTSNPN and CDR2 SVGIG (reference sequence). CDR3 region: CAWRGQPNTEAFF. CDR3 coding DNA: TGTGCCTGGAGGGGACAGCCTAACACTGAAGCTTTCTTT. Full variable domain (remainder filled in from reference TRBV30 and TRBJ1-1): SQTIHQWPATLVQPVGSPLSLECTVEGTSNPNLYWYRQAAGRGLQLLFYSVGIGQISSEVPQNLSASRPQDRQFILSSKKLLLSDSGFYLCAWRGQPNTEAFFGQGTRLTVV.

The chain couples TRBV18 to TRBJ1-2; D might be TRBD1 (6 bases). Trimming cost V 2 bases and J 2 bases, with 9 bases left between them. The V gene's germline CDR1 is KGHSH and CDR2 LQKENI. The CDR3 consists of 14 residues. Written as DNA, the CDR3 is TGTGCCAGCTCACCAACAGGGACGAACTATGGCTACACCTTC. This translates into CASSPTGTNYGYTF.

The chain uses TRBV11-3 and TRBJ2-1, with 14 positions matching TRBD2. Per germline, CDR1 SGHNT and CDR2 YENEEA. V trimming: 5 bases; J trimming: 10 bases; junction bases outside the gene matches: 13. The CDR3 runs to 17 residues. CDR3 sequence reads: CASSLNPGLAGVVEQFF. The DNA of the CDR3 is TGTGCCAGCAGCCTCAACCCGGGACTAGCGGGAGTTGTGGAGCAGTTCTTC. The full variable domain, with the rest looked up from reference TRBV11-3 and TRBJ2-1, is EAGVVQSPRYKIIEKKQPVAFWCNPISGHNTLYWYLQNLGQGPELLIRYENEEAVDDSQLPKDRFSAERLKGVDSTLKIQPAELGDSAVYLCASSLNPGLAGVVEQFFGPGTRLTVL.

The chain carries TRBV5-1 and TRBJ2-1, with 10 bases matching TRBD2. Germline CDR1 reads SGHRS; CDR2 reads YFSETQ. The CDR3 has 15 amino acids. With 0 bases clipped from V and 7 bases from J, the junction kept 4 bases outside the gene matches. CDR3 bases: TGCGCCAGCAGCTTGGTGTCTAGCGGGGGTAATGAGCAGTTCTTC. Encoded protein: CASSLVSSGGNEQFF.

V usage is TRBV9 and J usage is TRBJ2-1, with 8 bases fitting TRBD1. CDR1 is SGDLS and CDR2 is YYNGEE in the germline V gene. The CDR3 has 18 residues. V lost 4 bases to trimming and J lost 0 bases; unmatched junction nucleotides: 12. CDR3 DNA: TGTGCCAGCAGCCCTCCGACAGGGGAACCTGGCTCCTACAATGAGCAGTTCTTC. Translated, it gives CASSPPTGEPGSYNEQFF.

The chain employs TRBV7-6 and TRBJ1-6; TRBD1 agrees at 10 bases. The trim removed 5 bases at V and 9 bases at J, leaving 13 bases unmatched. Looked up from germline, CDR1 is SGHVS and CDR2 is FNYEAQ. The CDR3 has 17 amino acids. The CDR3 sequence: CASSARPPGQGLSPLHF. CDR3 nucleotides: TGTGCCAGCAGCGCTAGACCACCGGGACAGGGGCTTTCACCCCTCCACTTT.

This clone was found a few times. The V gene is TRBV7-8, the J gene TRBJ2-7; 7 bases match TRBD2. Germline CDR1 is SGHVS and CDR2 is FQNEAQ. Trimming removed 5 bases from V and 3 bases from J; junction bases left unmatched: 1. This CDR3 spans 12 amino acids. In nucleotides, the CDR3 is TGTGCCAGCAGCGCTAGCGGCTACGAGCAGTACGTC. Its protein product is CASSASGYEQYV.

This clone was counted a single time. V is TRBV7-9 and J is TRBJ2-2; tentative D call: TRBD1 (6 bases). CDR3 length: 16 residues. V dropped 5 bases and J dropped 7 bases, with 20 bases sitting between them. In germline, CDR1 is SEHNR, CDR2 FQNEAQ (reference sequence). This chain's CDR3 is CASSTRQDPKGGELFF. The CDR3 region has the DNA TGTGCCAGCAGCACCCGACAGGATCCCAAGGGCGGGGAGCTGTTTTTT.

Concerning this clone: This CDR3 is also generated by other DNA sequences in the sample. The chain recombines TRBV18 with TRBJ1-4, with D unresolved. V gave up 1 base and J gave up 0 bases, with 6 bases separating them. In germline, CDR1 is KGHSH, CDR2 LQKENI. The CDR3 runs 15 residues. The CDR3 nucleotides read TGTGCCAGCTCACCACGCGGAGCAACTAATGAAAAACTGTTTTTT. As protein: CASSPRGATNEKLFF.

The DNA for the CDR3 is TGTGCCAGCAGCACTTCTTCCGTCAATGAGCAGTTCTTC. Translation: CASSTSSVNEQFF. This chain uses TRBV28 with TRBJ2-1; D uncertain. There are 13 residues in the CDR3. Germline lookup yields CDR1 MDHEN and CDR2 SYDVKM. V lost 6 bases and J lost 6, with 12 bases in between.

This clone was recorded once. The rearrangement joins TRBV7-8 to TRBJ2-5; 11 nucleotides agree with TRBD2. The CDR3 totals 16 residues. V gave up 3 bases and J gave up 2 bases; unmatched junction bases: 5. In germline, CDR1 is SGHVS, CDR2 FQNEAQ. CDR3 sequence (DNA): TGTGCCAGCAGCTTTAGCGGGGGGGCCCCTCAAGAGACCCAGTACTTC. Its protein product is CASSFSGGAPQETQYF.

This rearrangement joins TRBV2 to TRBJ1-2; 8 nucleotides match TRBD1. Germline loops: CDR1 SNHLY, CDR2 FYNNEI. The trim removed 7 bases at V and 5 bases at J, leaving 6 bases unmatched. This CDR3 is built from 13 residues. The chain's CDR3 is CASMTGESYGYTF. The CDR3 nucleotides read TGTGCCAGCATGACAGGGGAATCTTATGGCTACACCTTC.

The chain couples TRBV6-2 or TRBV6-3 to TRBJ1-6; TRBD1 might be the D (5 bases). The germline V and J ends were trimmed by 5 bases and 10 bases, with 24 bases remaining between them. This CDR3 region has 17 residues. Looked up from germline, CDR1 is MNHEY and CDR2 is SVGEGT. CDR3: CASSVPAGEGPLSPLHF. The CDR3 region has the DNA TGTGCCAGCAGTGTCCCGGCGGGGGAAGGGCCTCTGTCACCCCTCCACTTT.

The J gene is TRBJ2-1, the V gene TRBV6-2 or TRBV6-3; TRBD2 aligns across 11 bases. The CDR3 covers 16 residues. Germline CDR1 is MNHEY and CDR2 is SVGEGT. V was pared by 0 bases and J by 8 bases, with 6 bases of the junction left unmatched. CDR3 amino acids: CASSYSTSGSLHEQFF. The CDR3 DNA is TGTGCCAGCAGTTACTCAACTAGCGGGAGTCTACATGAGCAGTTCTTC.

The J gene is TRBJ2-7, the V gene TRBV6-5; the D is unclear. V dropped 8 bases and J dropped 6 bases, with 11 bases sitting between them. Germline V gene lookup returns CDR1 MNHEY and CDR2 SVGAGI. The CDR3 runs to 11 residues. The CDR3 region has the DNA TGTGCCAGCTCATCGTGGAGCGAGCAGTACGTC. This gives the protein CASSSWSEQYV.

Details on this clone: One junction end does not reproduce the germline sequence, and a read error may be involved. The chain combines TRBV5-1 with TRBJ1-2, with 8 bases fitting TRBD1. Germline loops: CDR1 SGHRS, CDR2 YFSETQ. This CDR3 is built from 15 residues. The CDR3 coding sequence is TGTGCCAGCAGCTCCAGACAGGGGAATACACATGGCTACACCTTC. Its protein is CASSSRQGNTHGYTF.

As regards this clone: One junction end does not reproduce the germline sequence, and a read error may be involved. V usage is TRBV12-5 and J usage is TRBJ1-1; 9 bases are shared with TRBD1. The V gene's germline CDR1 is LGHNT and CDR2 FRNRAP. The CDR3 runs 16 residues. As DNA, the CDR3 is TGTGCTAGTGGTTTGATCCCCGGGACAGGGCGCGTGGGGTGGATCTTT. Protein: CASGLIPGTGRVGWIF.

The sample holds a few counts of this clone. The rearrangement joins TRBV7-9 to TRBJ1-5; TRBD1 agrees at 12 bases. Germline V CDR1 and CDR2: SEHNR, FQNEAQ (reference sequence). After removal of 1 base from V and 6 bases from J, the junction contained 4 bases not matched to a gene. The CDR3 has 16 residues. The CDR3 loop is CASSLGGTGGGQPQHF. As DNA, the CDR3 is TGTGCCAGCAGCTTAGGAGGGACAGGGGGCGGTCAGCCCCAGCATTTT.

V usage is TRBV5-4 and J usage is TRBJ1-1; unclear D gene. Germline V CDR1 and CDR2: SGHNT, YYREEE (reference sequence). The CDR3 runs to 15 residues. V was shortened by 4 bases and J by 1 base, with 14 bases between the two germline ends. CDR3 sequence: CASSANLPRNTEAFF. The DNA of the CDR3 is TGTGCCAGCAGCGCTAACCTTCCCCGGAACACTGAAGCTTTCTTT.

The chain employs TRBV27 and TRBJ2-4, with 10 bases fitting TRBD2. V gave up 6 bases and J gave up 6 bases; unmatched junction bases: 5. This CDR3 contains 14 residues. Germline V CDR1 and CDR2: MNHEY, SMNVEV (reference sequence). Written as DNA, the CDR3 is TGTGCCAGCAGAGCGGGGGGGTTTTCAAACATTCAGTACTTC. It translates to CASRAGGFSNIQYF.

This chain links TRBV29-1 with TRBJ2-1; 9 nucleotides agree with TRBD1. The CDR3 is 14 amino acids. J was trimmed by 4 bases and V by 4 bases; bases with no gene match: 5. Germline lookup yields CDR1 SQVTM and CDR2 ANQGSEA. Here the CDR3 reads CSVAETGGYNEQFF. In nucleotides, the CDR3 is TGCAGCGTTGCTGAGACAGGGGGTTACAATGAGCAGTTCTTC.

V and J are TRBV27 and TRBJ1-1; tentatively, D is TRBD1 (5 bases). The CDR3 consists of 13 residues. Looked up from germline, CDR1 is MNHEY and CDR2 is SMNVEV (reference sequence). The germline V and J ends were trimmed by 5 bases and 7 bases, with 14 bases remaining between them. The CDR3 loop is CASSPQGWSEAFF. The DNA of the CDR3 is TGTGCCAGCAGTCCTCAGGGTTGGAGTGAAGCTTTCTTT.

V gene TRBV9 combines with J gene TRBJ2-2, with a possible D match to TRBD1 (5 bases). The CDR3 loop spans 15 amino acids. The germline gives CDR1 SGDLS, CDR2 YYNGEE. Trimming cost V 4 bases and J 6 bases, with 16 bases left between them. CDR3: CASSPEGAAAGELFF. The CDR3 region has the DNA TGTGCCAGCAGCCCGGAAGGGGCTGCCGCCGGGGAGCTGTTTTTT. The full variable domain, rest sourced from reference TRBV9 and TRBJ2-2, is DSGVTQTPKHLITATGQRVTLRCSPRSGDLSVYWYQQSLDQGLQFLIQYYNGEERAKGNILERFSAQQFPDLHSELNLSSLELGDSALYFCASSPEGAAAGELFFGEGSRLTVL.

The gene calls are TRBV6-2 or TRBV6-3 and TRBJ2-7, with 7 bases lining up with TRBD2. This CDR3 has 12 residues. CDR1 MNHEY and CDR2 SVGEGT come from the germline V gene. The CDR3 nucleotides are TGTGCCAGCAGTGATCGCGGGGGTAGGGGACACGTC. It specifies CASSDRGGRGHV.